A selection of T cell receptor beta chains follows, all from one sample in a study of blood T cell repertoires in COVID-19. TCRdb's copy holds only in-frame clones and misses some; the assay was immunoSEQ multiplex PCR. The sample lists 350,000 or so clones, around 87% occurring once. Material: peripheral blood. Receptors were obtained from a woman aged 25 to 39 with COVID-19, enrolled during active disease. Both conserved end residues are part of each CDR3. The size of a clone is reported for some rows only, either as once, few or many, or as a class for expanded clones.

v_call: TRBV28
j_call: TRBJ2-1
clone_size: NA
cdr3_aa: CASSSWTSESYNEQFF

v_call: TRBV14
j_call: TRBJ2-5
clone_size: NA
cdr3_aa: CASSLLSYETQYF

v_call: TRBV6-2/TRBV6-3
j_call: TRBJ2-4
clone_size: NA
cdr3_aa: CASSYSPSGLAKNIQYF

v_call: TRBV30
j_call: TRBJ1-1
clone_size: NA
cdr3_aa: CAWSGGTTEAFF

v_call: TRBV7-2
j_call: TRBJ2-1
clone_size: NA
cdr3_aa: CASSDPAPGLVGGEQFF

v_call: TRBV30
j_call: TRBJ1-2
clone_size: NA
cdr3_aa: CAWSPAREGGYTF

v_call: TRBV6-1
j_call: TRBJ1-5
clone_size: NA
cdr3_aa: CASSDRTGGGYESNQPQHF

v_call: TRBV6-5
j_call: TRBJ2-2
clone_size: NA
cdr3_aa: CAMRGGQETTGELFF

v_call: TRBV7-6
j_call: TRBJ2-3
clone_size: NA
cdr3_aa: CASSYSPSGSIDTQYF

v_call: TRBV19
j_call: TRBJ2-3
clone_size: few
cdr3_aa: CASTETRTSGSSTDTQYF

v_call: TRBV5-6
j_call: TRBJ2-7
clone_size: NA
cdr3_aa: CASSLIVGQSVF

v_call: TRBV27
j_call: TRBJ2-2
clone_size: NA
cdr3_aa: CASSLLGRTGELFF

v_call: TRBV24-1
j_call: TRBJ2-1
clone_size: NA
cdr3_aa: CATKRTISYNEQFF

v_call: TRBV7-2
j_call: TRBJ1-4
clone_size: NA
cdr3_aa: CASSQEGRGYEKLFF

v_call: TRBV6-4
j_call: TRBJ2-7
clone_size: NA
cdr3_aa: CASSENEGAYEQYF